A single sample is the source of the 30 T cell receptor beta chains below, sequenced in a study of CD8 T cells in Susac syndrome. After extraction with the RNeasy kit, roughly 0.45 to 1 ug of the RNA was reverse transcribed using random hexamers. TCRdb reprocessed the immunoSEQ multiplex PCR reads with MiXCR, giving one entry per CDR3 protein. The sample carries over 95,000 distinct CDR3 sequences, 80% to 95% recorded once. What was sequenced was CD4+ T cells from PBMCs. The receptors here all came from a human donor in good health.

This chain connects TRBV7-2 to TRBJ1-2; D is uncertain. The CDR3 length is 12 residues. Trimming cost V 4 bases and J 3 bases, with 6 bases left between them. The germline V gene has CDR1 SGHTA and CDR2 FQGNSA. CDR3 bases: TGTGCCAGCAGCTACCGGGACTATGGCTACACCTTC. As protein: CASSYRDYGYTF. Full variable domain (rest looked up from reference TRBV7-2 and TRBJ1-2): GAGVSQSPSNKVTEKGKDVELRCDPISGHTALYWYRQSLGQGLEFLIYFQGNSAPDKSGLPSDRFSAERTGGSVSTLTIQRTQQEDSAVYLCASSYRDYGYTFGSGTRLTVV.

The chain joins TRBV20-1 to TRBJ1-2; 8 positions agree with TRBD1. V was clipped by 7 bases and J by 5 bases; unmatched bases: 18. Germline V gene data show CDR1 as DFQATT and CDR2 as SNEGSKA (reference sequence). This CDR3 contains 16 residues. CDR3 sequence reads: CSVGGPVQGVRYGYTF. CDR3 sequence (DNA): TGCAGTGTCGGAGGGCCAGTACAGGGGGTCCGGTATGGCTACACCTTC.

The V call is TRBV7-2, the J call TRBJ2-7; D remains ambiguous. Germline values: CDR1 SGHTA, CDR2 FQGNSA. The CDR3 consists of 14 residues. Trimming pared 2 bases from V and 2 bases from J, leaving 10 bases between. The CDR3 DNA is TGTGCCAGCAGCTTAATTGGTTTCACCTACGAGCAGTACTTC. Protein: CASSLIGFTYEQYF.

The V and J genes are TRBV6-2 or TRBV6-3 and TRBJ2-7; D might be TRBD1 (7 bases). Per germline, CDR1 MNHEY and CDR2 SVGEGT. V shed 2 bases and J shed 2 bases, with 13 bases lying between them. The CDR3 sequence is 15 residues long. The CDR3 DNA sequence: TGTGCCAGCAGTTACCCACAGGGGAGGACCTACGAGCAGTACTTC. Residues: CASSYPQGRTYEQYF.

Worth noting for this clonotype: One junction end disagrees with the germline gene, perhaps due to a read error. The chain has TRBV7-7 and TRBJ2-2, with 11 bases aligning to TRBD2. The CDR3 is made up of 18 amino acids. Germline CDR1 SSHAT, CDR2 FNYEAQ (reference sequence). CDR3 sequence (DNA): TGTGCTAGCAGCTCCCCATCTAGCGGGGGGCCGAACACCGGGGAGCTGTTTTTT. The encoded protein is CASSSPSSGGPNTGELFF. The variable domain in full, with the rest retrieved from reference TRBV7-7 and TRBJ2-2, is GAGVSQSPRYKVTKRGQDVTLRCDPISSHATLYWYQQALGQGPEFLTYFNYEAQPDKSGLPSDRFSAERPEGSISTLTIQRTEQRDSAMYRCASSSPSSGGPNTGELFFGEGSRLTVL.

The chain employs TRBV28 and TRBJ2-7; either TRBD1 or TRBD2 may supply D (8 bases each). From germline, CDR1 is MDHEN and CDR2 SYDVKM. The ends were cut back, 7 bases at V and 0 bases at J, with 31 bases in the middle. This CDR3 region has 20 residues. CDR3 nucleotide sequence: TGTGCCAGCACCGGATGGGACAGGCTGACGGATAGCGGGAACTCCTACGAGCAGTACTTC. Its protein is CASTGWDRLTDSGNSYEQYF.

The V gene is TRBV14, the J gene TRBJ1-4, with D maybe TRBD1 (5 bases). This CDR3 has 15 amino acids. Trimming removed 5 bases from V and 3 bases from J, with 13 bases in between. The germline CDR1 and CDR2 sequences are SGHDN and FVKESK. CDR3 sequence reads: CASSIGTGSNEKLFF. CDR3 in DNA: TGTGCCAGCAGCATCGGGACGGGTTCTAATGAAAAACTGTTTTTT.

The genes are TRBV30 and TRBJ2-5, with no clear D. The CDR3 has 10 amino acids. Germline V gives CDR1 GTSNPN, CDR2 SVGIG (reference sequence). The V gene lost 5 bases and the J gene lost 3 bases, with 4 bases spanning the gap. The CDR3 coding sequence is TGTGCCTGGGGAGAAGAGACCCAGTACTTC. It translates to CAWGEETQYF.

CDR3 loop: CASSLDTNPLFF. CDR3 nucleotide sequence: TGTGCCAGCAGCTTAGATACAAATCCCCTTTTCTTT. V is TRBV7-9 and J is TRBJ1-1, with unresolved D. Trimming cost V 1 base and J 13 bases, with 13 bases left between them. CDR3 length: 12 residues. Germline lookup yields CDR1 SEHNR and CDR2 FQNEAQ (reference sequence).

This rearrangement joins TRBV6-5 to TRBJ2-3; 7 bases align to TRBD1. The CDR3 spans 14 residues. Germline V gives CDR1 MNHEY, CDR2 SVGAGI. The ends lost 6 bases at V and 0 bases at J; junction bases unmatched: 3. CDR3 coding DNA: TGTGCCAGCAGACCGACAGGGAGCACAGATACGCAGTATTTT. This encodes CASRPTGSTDTQYF.

The chain has TRBV5-1 and TRBJ1-1; D is possibly TRBD1 (5 bases). Trimming left V 3 bases short and J 3 bases short, with 12 bases between. The CDR3 sequence is 14 residues long. Per germline, CDR1 SGHRS and CDR2 YFSETQ. The CDR3, as DNA: TGCGCCAGCAGCTCAGTCGGGGCATACACTGAAGCTTTCTTT. Amino acid sequence: CASSSVGAYTEAFF.

This chain links TRBV19 with TRBJ1-2; tentatively, D is TRBD1 (6 bases). Germline V gene data show CDR1 as LNHDA and CDR2 as SQIVND (reference sequence). The germline V and J ends were trimmed by 4 bases and 4 bases, with 13 bases remaining between them. This CDR3 has 14 residues. CDR3 sequence: CASSSPDRSYGYTF. In DNA form, the CDR3 reads TGTGCCAGTAGTAGCCCGGACAGAAGCTATGGCTACACCTTC. Full variable domain (remainder filled in from reference TRBV19 and TRBJ1-2): DGGITQSPKYLFRKEGQNVTLSCEQNLNHDAMYWYRQDPGQGLRLIYYSQIVNDFQKGDIAEGYSVSREKKESFPLTVTSAQKNPTAFYLCASSSPDRSYGYTFGSGTRLTVV.

V gene TRBV7-2 combines with J gene TRBJ1-1; a possible D gene is TRBD1 (5 bases). CDR1 is SGHTA, CDR2 FQGNSA, per germline. V was clipped by 0 bases and J by 1 base, with 15 bases between them. The CDR3 is 17 residues long. CDR3 bases: TGTGCCAGCAGCTTAGCGCTAGCAGGGTGGAGGAACACTGAAGCTTTCTTT. This gives the protein CASSLALAGWRNTEAFF.

This chain connects TRBV6-2 or TRBV6-3 to TRBJ1-5; D unclear. The CDR3 spans 14 residues. The V and J ends lost 5 bases and 6 bases respectively, with 14 bases between them. Per the germline V gene, CDR1 is MNHEY and CDR2 is SVGEGT. This CDR3 reads CASSPLPPGQPQHF. The DNA for the CDR3 is TGTGCCAGCAGTCCCCTGCCGCCGGGTCAGCCCCAGCATTTT.

The chain combines TRBV27 with TRBJ2-3; D is unclear. CDR1 is MNHEY, CDR2 SMNVEV, per germline (reference sequence). This CDR3 has 13 amino acids. Trimming took off 3 bases at V and 6 bases at J, with 10 bases between the two ends. CDR3 nucleotides: TGTGCCAGCAGTTTGGTCCTGGGGGATACGCAGTATTTT. Protein product: CASSLVLGDTQYF.

The chain recombines TRBV7-9 with TRBJ1-5, with D unclear. CDR1 is SEHNR and CDR2 is FQNEAQ in the germline V gene (reference sequence). This CDR3 has 15 residues. V lost 5 bases and J lost 4, with 15 bases in between. The CDR3 region has the DNA TGTGCCAGCAGCGTAACGGGGATTTTGAATCAGCCCCAGCATTTT. It yields the protein CASSVTGILNQPQHF. The whole variable domain, filled in from reference TRBV7-9 and TRBJ1-5, reads DTGVSQNPRHKITKRGQNVTFRCDPISEHNRLYWYRQTLGQGPEFLTYFQNEAQLEKSRLLSDRFSAERPKGSFSTLEIQRTEQGDSAMYLCASSVTGILNQPQHFGDGTRLSIL.

The chain carries TRBV7-2 and TRBJ1-1; TRBD1 matches at 7 bases. The CDR3 has 12 residues. V was clipped by 10 bases and J by 4 bases; unmatched bases: 6. Per germline, CDR1 SGHTA and CDR2 FQGNSA. CDR3 nucleotides: TGTGCCACCACCGACAGGGTCACTGAAGCTTTCTTT. Residues: CATTDRVTEAFF.

The rearrangement uses TRBV30 and TRBJ2-5; no firm D call. CDR1 and CDR2 from the germline V gene are GTSNPN and SVGIG (reference sequence). There are 12 residues in the CDR3. Between the trimmed V and J ends, which lost 1 base and 5 bases, there was a span of 8 bases. The chain's CDR3 is CAWSERRETQYF. CDR3 bases: TGTGCCTGGAGTGAACGGCGGGAGACCCAGTACTTC.

This clonotype occurred a few times. The V call is TRBV29-1, the J call TRBJ1-2; D remains ambiguous. The CDR3 is made up of 15 amino acids. V shed 6 bases and J shed 4 bases, with 21 bases lying between them. The germline CDR1 and CDR2 sequences are SQVTM and ANQGSEA. CDR3 in DNA: TGCAGCGTCGAAAGAGGTGTGGGCTCCGGCTATGGCTACACCTTC. Protein product: CSVERGVGSGYGYTF.

The genes are TRBV7-2 and TRBJ2-3; perhaps TRBD1 as D (6 bases). CDR3 length equals 15 residues. The V gene lost 7 bases and the J gene lost 4 bases, with 18 bases spanning the gap. Germline values: CDR1 SGHTA, CDR2 FQGNSA. The CDR3 here is CASTTSWDTSDTQYF. The CDR3 DNA is TGTGCCAGCACCACTTCCTGGGACACCTCAGATACGCAGTATTTT.

This chain links TRBV7-2 with TRBJ2-3; 9 bases agree with TRBD2. The CDR3 sequence is 15 residues long. Germline V CDR1 and CDR2: SGHTA, FQGNSA. V shed 5 bases, J shed 2 bases, and the junction held 5 bases outside the gene matches. The CDR3 region is CASSNLAGFTDTQYF. In DNA, the CDR3 is TGTGCCAGCAGCAATCTAGCGGGGTTCACAGATACGCAGTATTTT. The whole variable domain, remainder taken from reference TRBV7-2 and TRBJ2-3, is GAGVSQSPSNKVTEKGKDVELRCDPISGHTALYWYRQSLGQGLEFLIYFQGNSAPDKSGLPSDRFSAERTGGSVSTLTIQRTQQEDSAVYLCASSNLAGFTDTQYFGPGTRLTVL.

This chain joins TRBV12-3 or TRBV12-4 and TRBJ2-7, with TRBD2 matching 8 bases. The CDR3 extends over 17 amino acids. V trimming: 1 base; J trimming: 5 bases; junction bases outside the gene matches: 13. CDR3: CASSLVFRSGSLHEQYF. CDR3 nucleotides: TGTGCCAGCAGTTTAGTTTTCCGGAGCGGGAGTCTTCACGAGCAGTACTTC.

This chain links TRBV7-2 with TRBJ2-1; D is tentatively TRBD1 or TRBD2 (6 bases each). With 2 bases removed from V and 12 bases from J, the gap between germline ends came to 20 bases. CDR3 length: 15 residues. Germline V gene data show CDR1 as SGHTA and CDR2 as FQGNSA. The CDR3: CASSLRGRGGTRQFF. CDR3 DNA sequence: TGTGCCAGCAGCTTAAGGGGTAGAGGCGGGACACGGCAGTTCTTC.

The chain's CDR3 is CASSLSGRGVNTEAFF. The CDR3 DNA reads TGTGCCAGCTCACTTTCGGGGCGAGGGGTAAACACTGAAGCTTTCTTT. J is TRBJ1-1 and V is TRBV18; D might be TRBD1 (5 bases). The CDR3 runs to 16 residues. V lost 4 bases and J lost 2, with 17 bases in between. The germline V gene encodes CDR1 KGHSH and CDR2 LQKENI.

The V and J genes are TRBV7-9 and TRBJ1-1; D possibly corresponds to TRBD1 (5 bases). CDR3 length equals 14 residues. The V gene's germline CDR1 is SEHNR and CDR2 FQNEAQ (reference sequence). V was shortened by 2 bases and J by 1 base, with 8 bases between the two germline ends. For the CDR3, the DNA is TGTGCCAGCAGCTTAACGGGGACGAACACTGAAGCTTTCTTT. This codes for CASSLTGTNTEAFF.

This clonotype was observed once. The genes are TRBV28 and TRBJ2-3, with TRBD1 matching over 8 bases. The V and J ends lost 6 bases and 1 base, in that order; junction bases with no gene match: 6. This CDR3 is built from 15 residues. The germline CDR1 and CDR2 sequences are MDHEN and SYDVKM. CDR3 amino acids: CASRRQGPRTDTQYF. CDR3 coding DNA: TGTGCCAGCAGGAGACAGGGGCCCCGCACAGATACGCAGTATTTT. Together with reference TRBV28 and TRBJ2-3, the CDR3 gives the full variable domain: DVKVTQSSRYLVKRTGEKVFLECVQDMDHENMFWYRQDPGLGLRLIYFSYDVKMKEKGDIPEGYSVSREKKERFSLILESASTNQTSMYLCASRRQGPRTDTQYFGPGTRLTVL.

The rearrangement joins TRBV7-8 to TRBJ2-5; 8 bases fit TRBD1. Germline lookup yields CDR1 SGHVS and CDR2 FQNEAQ. V lost 5 bases to trimming and J lost 3 bases; unmatched junction nucleotides: 2. The CDR3 is 13 amino acids. In DNA form, the CDR3 reads TGTGCCAGCAGCCGACAGGGGAAAGAGACCCAGTACTTC. This codes for CASSRQGKETQYF.

V gene TRBV12-3 or TRBV12-4 combines with J gene TRBJ2-3; tentatively, D is TRBD2 (5 bases). Trimming removed 8 bases at V and 0 bases at J, with 24 bases between. The CDR3 covers 18 residues. The CDR3 region has the DNA TGTGCCAGCGGACCGAGCGGTTCGGAAGGGCTTAGCACAGATACGCAGTATTTT. It translates to CASGPSGSEGLSTDTQYF.

The genes are TRBV6-5 and TRBJ2-2; 9 bases map to TRBD2. The V segment lost 4 bases and the J segment 6 bases; nucleotides outside the gene matches: 9. CDR3 size: 16 residues. Per the germline V gene, CDR1 is MNHEY and CDR2 is SVGAGI. CDR3 coding DNA: TGTGCCAGCAGTTTGACTAGCGGTGGAAGACCCGGGGAGCTGTTTTTT. It encodes CASSLTSGGRPGELFF.

The rearrangement joins TRBV5-6 to TRBJ2-7, with TRBD2 matching 11 bases. The germline CDR1 and CDR2 sequences are SGHDT and YYEEEE. The CDR3 has 18 residues. The V segment lost 0 bases and the J segment 2 bases; nucleotides outside the gene matches: 10. The CDR3 DNA reads TGTGCCAGCAGCTTGGCCTTAGCGGGAGGGGTACGGCCCTACGAGCAGTACTTC. As protein: CASSLALAGGVRPYEQYF. The whole variable domain, filled in from reference TRBV5-6 and TRBJ2-7, reads DAGVTQSPTHLIKTRGQQVTLRCSPKSGHDTVSWYQQALGQGPQFIFQYYEEEERQRGNFPDRFSGHQFPNYSSELNVNALLLGDSALYLCASSLALAGGVRPYEQYFGPGTRLTVT.